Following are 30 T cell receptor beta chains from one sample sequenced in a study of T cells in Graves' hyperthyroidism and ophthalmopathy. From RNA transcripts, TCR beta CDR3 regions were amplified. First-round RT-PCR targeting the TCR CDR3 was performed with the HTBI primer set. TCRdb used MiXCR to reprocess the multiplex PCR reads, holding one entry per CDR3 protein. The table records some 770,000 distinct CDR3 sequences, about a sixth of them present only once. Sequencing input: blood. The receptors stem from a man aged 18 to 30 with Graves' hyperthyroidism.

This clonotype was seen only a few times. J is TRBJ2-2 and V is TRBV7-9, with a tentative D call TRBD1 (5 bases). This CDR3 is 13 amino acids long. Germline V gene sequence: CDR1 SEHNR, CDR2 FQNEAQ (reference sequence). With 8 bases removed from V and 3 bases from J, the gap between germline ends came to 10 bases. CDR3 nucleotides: TGTGCCAGCTGGACACTTGACACCGGGGAGCTGTTTTTT. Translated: CASWTLDTGELFF.

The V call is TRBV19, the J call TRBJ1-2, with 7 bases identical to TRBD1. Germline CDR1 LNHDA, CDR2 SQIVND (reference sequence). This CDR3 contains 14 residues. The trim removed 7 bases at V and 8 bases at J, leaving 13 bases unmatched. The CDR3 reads CASKIRAGGEGYTF. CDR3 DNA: TGTGCCAGTAAAATCAGGGCAGGGGGAGAAGGCTACACCTTC.

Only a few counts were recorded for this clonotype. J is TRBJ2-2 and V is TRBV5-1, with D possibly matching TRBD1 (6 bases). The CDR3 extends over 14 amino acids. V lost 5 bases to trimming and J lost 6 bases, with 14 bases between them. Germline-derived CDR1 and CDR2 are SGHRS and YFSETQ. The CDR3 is CASRDPQGSGELFF. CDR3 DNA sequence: TGCGCCAGCAGGGATCCACAGGGTTCCGGGGAGCTGTTTTTT. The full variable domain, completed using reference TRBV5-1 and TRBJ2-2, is KAGVTQTPRYLIKTRGQQVTLSCSPISGHRSVSWYQQTPGQGLQFLFEYFSETQRNKGNFPGRFSGRQFSNSRSEMNVSTLELGDSALYLCASRDPQGSGELFFGEGSRLTVL.

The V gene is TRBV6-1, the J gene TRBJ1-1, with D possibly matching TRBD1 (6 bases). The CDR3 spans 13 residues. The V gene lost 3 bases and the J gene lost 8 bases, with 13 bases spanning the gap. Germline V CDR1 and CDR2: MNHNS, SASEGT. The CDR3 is CASSDRDTVEAFF. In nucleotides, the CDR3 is TGTGCCAGCAGTGACCGGGACACCGTCGAAGCTTTCTTT.

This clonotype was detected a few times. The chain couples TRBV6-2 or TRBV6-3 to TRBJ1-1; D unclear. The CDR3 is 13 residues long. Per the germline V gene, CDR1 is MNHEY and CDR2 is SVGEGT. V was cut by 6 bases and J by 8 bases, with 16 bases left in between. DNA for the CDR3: TGTGCCAGCAGGTACGCAGGCTCTCAGGAAGCTTTCTTT. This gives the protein CASRYAGSQEAFF.

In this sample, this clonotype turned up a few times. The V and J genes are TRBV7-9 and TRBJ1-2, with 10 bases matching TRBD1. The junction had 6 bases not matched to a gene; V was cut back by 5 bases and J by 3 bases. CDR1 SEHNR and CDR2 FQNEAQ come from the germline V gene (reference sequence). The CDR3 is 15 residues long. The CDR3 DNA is TGTGCCAGCAGCGCCGGGACAGGGGCCCACTATGGCTACACCTTC. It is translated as CASSAGTGAHYGYTF.

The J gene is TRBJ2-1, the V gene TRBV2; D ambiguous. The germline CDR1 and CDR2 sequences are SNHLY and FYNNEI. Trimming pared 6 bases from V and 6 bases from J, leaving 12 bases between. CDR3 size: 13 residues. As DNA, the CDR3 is TGTGCCAGCAGAAGAGGTCGGTCCAATGAGCAGTTCTTC. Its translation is CASRRGRSNEQFF.

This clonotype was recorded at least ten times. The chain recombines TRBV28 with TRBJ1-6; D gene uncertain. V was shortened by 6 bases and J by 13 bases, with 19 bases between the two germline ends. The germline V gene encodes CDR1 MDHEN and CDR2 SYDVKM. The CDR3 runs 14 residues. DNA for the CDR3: TGTGCCAGCAGATCAACTAGTTGGGAGCGGCCCCTCCACTTT. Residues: CASRSTSWERPLHF.

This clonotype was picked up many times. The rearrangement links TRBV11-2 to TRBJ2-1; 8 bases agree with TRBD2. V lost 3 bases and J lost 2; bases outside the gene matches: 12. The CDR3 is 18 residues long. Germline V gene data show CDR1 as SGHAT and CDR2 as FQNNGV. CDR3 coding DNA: TGTGCCAGCAGCTTCCGCAGAAGCGGGGGCGCCACCTACAATGAGCAGTTCTTC. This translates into CASSFRRSGGATYNEQFF. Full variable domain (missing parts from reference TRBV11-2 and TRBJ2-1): EAGVAQSPRYKIIEKRQSVAFWCNPISGHATLYWYQQILGQGPKLLIQFQNNGVVDDSQLPKDRFSAERLKGVDSTLKIQPAKLEDSAVYLCASSFRRSGGATYNEQFFGPGTRLTVL.

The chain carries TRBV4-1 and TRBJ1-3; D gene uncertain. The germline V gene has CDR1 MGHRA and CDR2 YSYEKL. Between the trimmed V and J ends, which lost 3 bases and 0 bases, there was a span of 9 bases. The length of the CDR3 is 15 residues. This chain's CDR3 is CASSQRHLSGNTIYF. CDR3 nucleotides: TGCGCCAGCAGCCAGAGACACCTCTCTGGAAACACCATATATTTT.

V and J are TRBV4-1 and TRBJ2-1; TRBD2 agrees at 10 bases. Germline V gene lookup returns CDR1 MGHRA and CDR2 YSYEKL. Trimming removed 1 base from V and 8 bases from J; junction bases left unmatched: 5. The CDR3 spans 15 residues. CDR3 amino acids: CASSQGLAGEDEQFF. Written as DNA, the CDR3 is TGCGCCAGCAGCCAAGGGCTAGCGGGAGAAGATGAGCAGTTCTTC.

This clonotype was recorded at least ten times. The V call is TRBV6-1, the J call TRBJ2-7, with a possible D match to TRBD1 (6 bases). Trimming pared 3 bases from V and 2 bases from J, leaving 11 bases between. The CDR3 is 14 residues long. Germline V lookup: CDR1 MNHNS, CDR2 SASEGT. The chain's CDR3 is CASSEQTGAYEQYF. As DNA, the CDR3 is TGTGCCAGCAGTGAGCAGACAGGTGCCTACGAGCAGTACTTC.

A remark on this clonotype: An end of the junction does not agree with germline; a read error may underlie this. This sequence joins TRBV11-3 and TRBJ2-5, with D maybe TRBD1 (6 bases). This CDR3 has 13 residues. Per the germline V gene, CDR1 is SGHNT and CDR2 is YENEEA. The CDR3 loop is CASRTEPQETQCF. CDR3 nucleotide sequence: TGTGCCAGCCGGACAGAACCCCAAGAGACCCAGTGCTTC.

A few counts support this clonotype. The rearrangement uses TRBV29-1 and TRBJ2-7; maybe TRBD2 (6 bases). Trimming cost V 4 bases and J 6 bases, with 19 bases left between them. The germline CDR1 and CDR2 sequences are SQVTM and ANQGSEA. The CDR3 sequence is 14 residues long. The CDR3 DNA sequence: TGCAGCGTTGTCTCCGGGGGTCTATGGAGCGAGCAGTACTTC. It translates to CSVVSGGLWSEQYF.

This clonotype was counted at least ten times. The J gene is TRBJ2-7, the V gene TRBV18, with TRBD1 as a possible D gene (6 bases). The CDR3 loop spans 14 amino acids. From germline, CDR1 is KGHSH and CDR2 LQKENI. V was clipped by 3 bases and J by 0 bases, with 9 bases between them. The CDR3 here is CASSPDSTSYEQYF. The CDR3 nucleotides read TGTGCCAGCTCACCGGACAGCACCTCCTACGAGCAGTACTTC.

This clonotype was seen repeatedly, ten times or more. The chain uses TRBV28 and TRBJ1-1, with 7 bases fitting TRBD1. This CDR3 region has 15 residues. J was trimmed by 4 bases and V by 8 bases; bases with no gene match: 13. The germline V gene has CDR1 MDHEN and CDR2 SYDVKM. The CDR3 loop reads CASFYRGGVSTEAFF. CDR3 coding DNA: TGTGCCAGCTTCTATCGAGGGGGCGTCAGCACTGAAGCTTTCTTT.

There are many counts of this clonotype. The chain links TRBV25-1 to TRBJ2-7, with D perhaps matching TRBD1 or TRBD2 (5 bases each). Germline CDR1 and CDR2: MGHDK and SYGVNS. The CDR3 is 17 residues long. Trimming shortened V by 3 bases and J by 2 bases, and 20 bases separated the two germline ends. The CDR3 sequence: CASSDPNPTEGTYEQYF. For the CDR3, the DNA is TGTGCCAGCAGTGATCCAAATCCCACTGAGGGGACCTACGAGCAGTACTTC.

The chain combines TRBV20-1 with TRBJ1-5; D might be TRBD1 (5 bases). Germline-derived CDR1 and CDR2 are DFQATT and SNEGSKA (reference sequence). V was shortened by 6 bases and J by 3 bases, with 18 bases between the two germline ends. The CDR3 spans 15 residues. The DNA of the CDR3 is TGCAGTGCCTTGCCCCGACAGCCCTTCAATCAGCCCCAGCATTTT. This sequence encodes CSALPRQPFNQPQHF.

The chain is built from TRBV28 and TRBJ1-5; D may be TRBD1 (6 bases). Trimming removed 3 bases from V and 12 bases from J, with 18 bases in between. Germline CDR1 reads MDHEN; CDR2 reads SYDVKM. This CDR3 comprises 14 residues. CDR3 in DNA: TGTGCCAGCAGTTTGGTCGGGGGGCCCCATCACCAGCATTTT. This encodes CASSLVGGPHHQHF.

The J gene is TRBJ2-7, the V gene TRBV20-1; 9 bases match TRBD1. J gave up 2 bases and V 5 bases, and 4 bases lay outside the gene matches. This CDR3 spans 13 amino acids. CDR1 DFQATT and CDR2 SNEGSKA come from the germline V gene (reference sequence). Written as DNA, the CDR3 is TGCAGTGCTGAGGGGGACAGGGCCTACGAGCAGTACTTC. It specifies CSAEGDRAYEQYF.

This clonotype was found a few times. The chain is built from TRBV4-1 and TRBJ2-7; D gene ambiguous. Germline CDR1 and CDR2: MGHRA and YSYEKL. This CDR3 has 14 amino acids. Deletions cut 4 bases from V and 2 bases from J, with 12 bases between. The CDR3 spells CASSLTEITYEQYF. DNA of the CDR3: TGCGCCAGCAGCCTAACAGAAATCACCTACGAGCAGTACTTC.

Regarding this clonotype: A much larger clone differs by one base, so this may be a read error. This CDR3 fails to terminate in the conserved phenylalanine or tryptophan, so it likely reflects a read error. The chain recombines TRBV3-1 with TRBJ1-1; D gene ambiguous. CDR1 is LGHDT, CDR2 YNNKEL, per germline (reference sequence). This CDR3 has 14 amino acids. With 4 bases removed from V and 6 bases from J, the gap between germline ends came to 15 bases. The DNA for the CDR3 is TGTGCCAGCAGCCCACGACCCAGGAGAGCTGAAGCTTTCTCT. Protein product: CASSPRPRRAEAFS.

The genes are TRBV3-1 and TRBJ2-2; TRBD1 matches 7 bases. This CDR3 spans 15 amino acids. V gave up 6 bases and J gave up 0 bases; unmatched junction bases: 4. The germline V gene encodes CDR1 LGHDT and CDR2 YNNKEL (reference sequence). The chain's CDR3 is CASRRQGSNTGELFF. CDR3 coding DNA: TGTGCCAGCAGGCGACAGGGTTCGAACACCGGGGAGCTGTTTTTT.

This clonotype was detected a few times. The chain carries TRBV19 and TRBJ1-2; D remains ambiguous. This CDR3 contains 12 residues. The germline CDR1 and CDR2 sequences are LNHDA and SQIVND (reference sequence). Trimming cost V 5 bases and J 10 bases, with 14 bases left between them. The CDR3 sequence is CASSPGRDPYTF. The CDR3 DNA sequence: TGTGCCAGTAGTCCCGGAAGAGACCCCTACACCTTC.

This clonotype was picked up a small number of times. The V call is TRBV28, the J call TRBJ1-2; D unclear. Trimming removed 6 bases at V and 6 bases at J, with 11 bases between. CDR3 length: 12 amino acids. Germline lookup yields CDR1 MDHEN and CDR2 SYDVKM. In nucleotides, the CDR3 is TGTGCCAGCAGCTCGATGGGGAATGGCTACACCTTC. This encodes CASSSMGNGYTF.

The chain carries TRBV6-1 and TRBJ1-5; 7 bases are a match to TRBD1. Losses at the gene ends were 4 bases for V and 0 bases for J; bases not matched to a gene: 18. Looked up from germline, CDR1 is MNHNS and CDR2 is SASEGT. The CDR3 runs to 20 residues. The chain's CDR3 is CASSGPQGDRVFYSNQPQHF. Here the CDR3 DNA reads TGTGCCAGCAGTGGGCCTCAGGGGGACAGAGTGTTTTATAGCAATCAGCCCCAGCATTTT.

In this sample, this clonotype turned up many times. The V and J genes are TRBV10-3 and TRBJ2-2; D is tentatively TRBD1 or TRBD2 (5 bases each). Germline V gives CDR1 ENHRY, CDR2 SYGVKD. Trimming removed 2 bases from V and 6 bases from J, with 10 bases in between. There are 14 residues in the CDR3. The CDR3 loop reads CAISEGTGAGELFF. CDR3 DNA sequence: TGTGCCATCAGTGAGGGGACGGGCGCCGGGGAGCTGTTTTTT.

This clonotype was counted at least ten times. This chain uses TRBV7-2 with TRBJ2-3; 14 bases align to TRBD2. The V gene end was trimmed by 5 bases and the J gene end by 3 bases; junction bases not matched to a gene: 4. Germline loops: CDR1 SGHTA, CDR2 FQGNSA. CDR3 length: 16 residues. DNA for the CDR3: TGTGCCAGCAGCCCAGGGACTAGCGGGAGAACAGATACGCAGTATTTT. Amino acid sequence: CASSPGTSGRTDTQYF.

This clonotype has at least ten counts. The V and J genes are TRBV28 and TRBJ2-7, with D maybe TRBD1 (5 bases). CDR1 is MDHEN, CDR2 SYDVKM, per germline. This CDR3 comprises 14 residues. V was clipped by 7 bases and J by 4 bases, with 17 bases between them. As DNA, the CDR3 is TGTGCCAGCAATACACATCAGGGAAGGTACGAGCAGTACTTC. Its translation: CASNTHQGRYEQYF.

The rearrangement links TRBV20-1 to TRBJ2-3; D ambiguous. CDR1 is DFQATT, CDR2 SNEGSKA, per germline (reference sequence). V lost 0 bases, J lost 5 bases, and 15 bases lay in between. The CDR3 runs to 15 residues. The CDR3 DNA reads TGCAGTGCTAGAGATTTTTCGCGGAGTGAAGATACGCAGTATTTT. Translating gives CSARDFSRSEDTQYF.